The clone carrying this T cell receptor (beta chain) was counted a single time. In the original processing: Estimation of nucleated cell counts was performed using reference gene primer amplification. The data were produced by immunoSEQ multiplex PCR, yet TCRdb's version contains in-frame clones alone and is incomplete. Clonal size and the V and J genes are those of that table, whereas D and trimming came from the DNA. The table lists fewer than 35,000 clones, approximately 90% of them singletons. These data belong to a study of blood T cell repertoires in COVID-19. On the study more broadly: The study drew acute and convalescent COVID-19 samples from the United States, Italy and Spain. In each case, the material was cDNA or gDNA derived from T cells, B-cell-depleted T cells, or PBMCs.

This clonotype was obtained from a man in his fifties with active or convalescent COVID-19. Material: peripheral blood.

The CDR3 coding sequence is TGTGCCAGCAGTTTCCCTAGTCTCTACAATGAGCAGTTCTTC. This sequence encodes CASSFPSLYNEQFF. The chain combines TRBV28 with TRBJ2-1; no clear D. Trimming pared 3 bases from V and 3 bases from J, leaving 9 bases between. CDR1 and CDR2 from the germline V gene are MDHEN and SYDVKM. This CDR3 spans 14 amino acids.